This T cell receptor beta chain emerged from a study of blood T cell repertoires in COVID-19. Overall study context: Samples taken during acute and convalescent COVID-19 were collected in the United States, Italy and Spain.

The CDR3 contains 15 residues. The V segment lost 0 bases and the J segment 4 bases; nucleotides outside the gene matches: 5. Per germline, CDR1 MGHRA and CDR2 YSYEKL. As to this clone: Other nucleotide sequences from this sample produce the same CDR3.

As handled by the study authors: Amplification of reference gene primers provided the estimated nucleated cell counts. Method: immunoSEQ multiplex PCR; TCRdb's copy keeps in-frame clones and lacks some. Clone size and V and J calls were adopted from that table, with D and trimming inferred from the DNA. The repertoire holds some 28,000 clones, with over 75% as singletons. The sequenced material came from peripheral blood. The rearrangement uses TRBV4-1 and TRBJ1-2; 7 nucleotides agree with TRBD1. This TCR was sampled from a man in his sixties or seventies with active COVID-19. The CDR3 loop reads CASSQEPGTVYGYTF. In DNA form, the CDR3 reads TGCGCCAGCAGCCAAGAACCCGGGACAGTCTATGGCTACACCTTC.